The 20 T cell receptor beta chains reported below all come from one sample, sequenced in a study of regulatory and conventional T cells in RAG deficiency. Conventional CD4+ T cells were sorted from blood as CD25-low CD127-high cells. Clones were read by immunoSEQ multiplex PCR, and TCRdb kept only the in-frame ones, dropping some. The sample includes roughly 35,000 clones, around 76% of them seen just once. These data were likewise used in another study, on regulatory T cells. That report adds: Primers: 52 TRBV forward and 13 TRBJ reverse.

The sample consisted of CD4+ effector T cells sorted from blood. Source of these receptors: a human donor in good health.

This clone was seen more than once but under ten times. The genes are TRBV7-9 and TRBJ1-2; a possible D gene is TRBD1 (5 bases). CDR3 length: 16 residues. The germline V and J ends were trimmed by 5 bases and 5 bases, with 21 bases remaining between them. Per germline, CDR1 SEHNR and CDR2 FQNEAQ (reference sequence). Here the CDR3 DNA reads TGTGCCAGCAGCCCGGCAACCAGGGTCATTGGGTATGGCTACACCTTC. Translated, it gives CASSPATRVIGYGYTF.

The chain recombines TRBV19 with TRBJ2-7; 8 bases map to TRBD1. The CDR3 totals 16 residues. CDR1 and CDR2 from the germline V gene are LNHDA and SQIVND (reference sequence). The V segment lost 6 bases and the J segment 4 bases; nucleotides outside the gene matches: 14. The CDR3 sequence: CASRSIRTGSTYEQYF. DNA for the CDR3: TGTGCCAGTAGAAGTATTCGGACAGGGTCAACTTACGAGCAGTACTTC.

This clone was counted a few times. The genes are TRBV27 and TRBJ1-2, with 7 bases lining up with TRBD1. Germline-derived CDR1 and CDR2 are MNHEY and SMNVEV (reference sequence). V shed 7 bases, J shed 5 bases, and the junction held 10 bases outside the gene matches. This CDR3 region has 14 residues. CDR3 sequence reads: CASKTTTGPYGYTF. The CDR3 DNA is TGTGCCAGCAAGACAACGACAGGGCCTTATGGCTACACCTTC.

The J gene is TRBJ1-2, the V gene TRBV30; 9 bases agree with TRBD1. The ends lost 2 bases at V and 5 bases at J; junction bases unmatched: 12. CDR1 and CDR2 from the germline V gene are GTSNPN and SVGIG (reference sequence). CDR3 length: 16 residues. In DNA form, the CDR3 reads TGTGCCTGGAGTTACCCGGGACAGGGCTTTGGGTATGGCTACACCTTC. Translating it yields CAWSYPGQGFGYGYTF.

The J gene is TRBJ1-1, the V gene TRBV7-9, with TRBD1 matching 8 bases. J was trimmed by 0 bases and V by 5 bases; bases with no gene match: 11. CDR3 length: 17 residues. Germline CDR1 reads SEHNR; CDR2 reads FQNEAQ (reference sequence). The CDR3 here is CASSETFRQGLNTEAFF. The DNA of the CDR3 is TGTGCCAGCAGCGAGACTTTCCGACAGGGGTTGAACACTGAAGCTTTCTTT.

The chain joins TRBV5-1 to TRBJ1-3; TRBD1 is a possible D gene (5 bases). There are 16 residues in the CDR3. The V gene's germline CDR1 is SGHRS and CDR2 YFSETQ. The V gene lost 4 bases and the J gene lost 3 bases, with 17 bases spanning the gap. The CDR3 region is CASSPSGTAVGNTIYF. The CDR3 DNA follows: TGCGCCAGCAGCCCTAGCGGGACGGCAGTTGGAAACACCATATATTTT.

This clone was counted a single time. The chain employs TRBV10-1 and TRBJ2-4; 8 bases match TRBD1. Germline lookup yields CDR1 WNHNN and CDR2 SYGVQD (reference sequence). The V segment lost 4 bases and the J segment 0 bases; nucleotides outside the gene matches: 5. There are 16 residues in the CDR3. The CDR3 here is CASSGTGGLAKNIQYF. Here the CDR3 DNA reads TGCGCCAGCAGTGGTACAGGGGGTTTAGCCAAAAACATTCAGTACTTC.

This chain joins TRBV7-2 and TRBJ2-7, with 7 nucleotides matching TRBD2. With 1 base clipped from V and 7 bases from J, the junction kept 7 bases outside the gene matches. Germline values: CDR1 SGHTA, CDR2 FQGNSA. The CDR3 runs 14 residues. In DNA, the CDR3 is TGTGCCAGCAGCTTAGGGGGGGGATCGGGAGAGCAGTACTTC. Protein: CASSLGGGSGEQYF.

The chain uses TRBV7-9 and TRBJ1-2, with D possibly matching TRBD1 (5 bases). Germline V gene sequence: CDR1 SEHNR, CDR2 FQNEAQ (reference sequence). The CDR3 is 15 amino acids. The ends were cut back, 1 base at V and 7 bases at J, with 16 bases in the middle. CDR3 nucleotide sequence: TGTGCCAGCAGCTTAGGGGTGGGGGGACTGATTGGCTACACCTTC. Protein product: CASSLGVGGLIGYTF.

This clone appeared once. The V call is TRBV21-1, the J call TRBJ1-5; the table's D gene call, TRBD1, was not cross checked with the DNA. TRBV21-1 is annotated as a pseudogene. The CDR3 runs 13 residues. The CDR3 DNA sequence: TGTGCCAGAAGGACAGGGTTGTGTCAGCCCCAGCATTTT. Protein: CARRTGLCQPQHF.

The chain links TRBV5-1 to TRBJ1-5, with D hard to call. Per germline, CDR1 SGHRS and CDR2 YFSETQ. The germline V and J ends were trimmed by 4 bases and 2 bases, with 13 bases remaining between them. The CDR3 runs to 15 residues. CDR3 amino acids: CASSADSGGNQPQHF. In nucleotides, the CDR3 is TGCGCCAGCAGCGCAGACTCGGGCGGCAATCAGCCCCAGCATTTT.

J is TRBJ1-1 and V is TRBV5-6; tentatively, D is TRBD1 (5 bases). Germline V gene lookup returns CDR1 SGHDT and CDR2 YYEEEE. The CDR3 is 15 amino acids. Trimming stripped 3 bases from V and 1 base from J, with 13 bases between. CDR3 sequence reads: CASSSPGLRNTEAFF. CDR3 bases: TGTGCCAGCAGCTCACCGGGACTGAGGAACACTGAAGCTTTCTTT.

CDR3 sequence (DNA): TGTGCCAGCAGTGAAACGTTCAGGGGCTTCTACGAGCAGTACTTC. This translates into CASSETFRGFYEQYF. The V gene is TRBV6-1, the J gene TRBJ2-7; possible D gene TRBD1, 6 bases. CDR3 length: 15 amino acids. Germline values: CDR1 MNHNS, CDR2 SASEGT. V lost 2 bases and J lost 3, with 14 bases in between.

The V call is TRBV5-1, the J call TRBJ2-3; 9 bases fit TRBD2. Losses at the gene ends were 6 bases for V and 2 bases for J; bases not matched to a gene: 4. Germline V CDR1 and CDR2: SGHRS, YFSETQ. This CDR3 spans 14 amino acids. The CDR3 protein is CASTSGDTTDTQYF. CDR3 DNA: TGCGCCAGCACTAGCGGGGACACCACAGATACGCAGTATTTT.

This clone turned up a few times. The junction and the germline gene differ at one end; a read error may be behind it. V usage is TRBV2 and J usage is TRBJ1-4, with D uncertain. This CDR3 is 16 amino acids long. Germline V gene lookup returns CDR1 SNHLY and CDR2 FYNNEI. The DNA of the CDR3 is TGTGCCAGCAGTCCCTTTTGGCGGGGAGGGAATGAAAAGCTGTTTTTT. It specifies CASSPFWRGGNEKLFF.

The sample holds a few counts of this clone. The V gene is TRBV7-6, the J gene TRBJ2-7; TRBD1 or TRBD2 may be the D gene (5 bases each). The germline V gene has CDR1 SGHVS and CDR2 FNYEAQ. The V end was cut by 4 bases, the J end by 7 bases, with 20 bases between. This CDR3 comprises 15 residues. The chain's CDR3 is CASSSPTGRRREQYF. The CDR3 DNA is TGTGCCAGCAGCTCCCCGACGGGACGGCGAAGGGAGCAGTACTTC.

This chain uses TRBV6-1 with TRBJ1-3; D is undetermined. V was trimmed by 6 bases and J by 11 bases, leaving 17 bases between them. The length of the CDR3 is 13 residues. Germline CDR1 MNHNS, CDR2 SASEGT. This CDR3 reads CASRPREGGAIYF. CDR3 nucleotide sequence: TGTGCCAGCAGACCTCGAGAGGGAGGTGCCATATATTTT.

The genes are TRBV27 and TRBJ2-2; TRBD2 might be the D (6 bases). Germline loops: CDR1 MNHEY, CDR2 SMNVEV (reference sequence). V lost 8 bases to trimming and J lost 7 bases, with 20 bases between them. The CDR3 runs 15 residues. CDR3 residues: CASRATGFGGGELFF. The CDR3 DNA is TGTGCCAGCCGGGCTACGGGGTTCGGGGGCGGGGAGCTGTTTTTT.

This clone appeared once. This chain uses TRBV7-2 with TRBJ1-1; 7 bases are a match to TRBD1. The CDR3 is 15 residues long. Per the germline V gene, CDR1 is SGHTA and CDR2 is FQGNSA. Germline trimming cut 2 bases from V and 0 bases from J; bases unmatched to any gene: 3. The CDR3 region has the DNA TGTGCCAGCAGCTTACTAGGACAGGTGAACACTGAAGCTTTCTTT. Amino acid sequence: CASSLLGQVNTEAFF.

The chain couples TRBV27 to TRBJ1-5; 7 positions match TRBD1. Unmatched junction bases numbered 8, after V lost 6 bases and J lost 0 bases. Germline-derived CDR1 and CDR2 are MNHEY and SMNVEV (reference sequence). The CDR3 covers 16 residues. CDR3 amino acids: CASRGFGTASNQPQHF. The CDR3 DNA is TGTGCCAGCAGGGGCTTCGGGACAGCTAGCAATCAGCCCCAGCATTTT.